The 21 T cell receptor beta chains below all came from one sample that was sequenced in a study of blood T cell repertoires in COVID-19. Sequenced by immunoSEQ multiplex PCR; TCRdb stores in-frame clones only, minus some. The sample has 380,000 or so clones; roughly nine tenths are singletons. The sample consisted of peripheral blood. All receptors derive from a man between 35 and 55 years old with acute or convalescent COVID-19.

This clone was seen only once. The chain carries TRBV27 and TRBJ1-2; TRBD1 matches at 9 bases. CDR3 length: 13 amino acids. CDR1 is MNHEY, CDR2 SMNVEV, per germline (reference sequence). The V gene end was trimmed by 6 bases and the J gene end by 8 bases; junction bases not matched to a gene: 7. CDR3 amino acids: CASSLTGGWGYTF. CDR3 in DNA: TGTGCCAGCAGCCTCACAGGGGGCTGGGGCTACACCTTC.

The genes are TRBV6-5 and TRBJ2-7; 8 bases match TRBD1. The CDR3 loop spans 15 amino acids. With V trimmed by 11 bases and J by 2 bases, 14 bases remained unmatched. Germline CDR1 reads MNHEY; CDR2 reads SVGAGI. The CDR3 here is CAGEPTGTGPYEQYF. Here the CDR3 DNA reads TGTGCCGGCGAACCCACCGGGACAGGCCCCTACGAGCAGTACTTC.

The chain joins TRBV11-2 to TRBJ1-4; D unresolved. CDR1 and CDR2 (germline): SGHAT, FQNNGV. Trimming pared 9 bases from V and 3 bases from J, leaving 14 bases between. The CDR3 runs 14 residues. The CDR3 DNA follows: TGTGCCAGTCGGAGGACCGGAGCTAATGAAAAACTGTTTTTT. This gives the protein CASRRTGANEKLFF.

The rearrangement uses TRBV5-1 and TRBJ1-1; TRBD1 matches 7 bases. J lost 2 bases, V lost 5 bases, and 9 bases had no gene match. The CDR3 totals 15 residues. Germline assignment: CDR1 SGHRS and CDR2 YFSETQ. Written as DNA, the CDR3 is TGCGCCAGCAGAAATCCGGGACAGCTAAACACTGAAGCTTTCTTT. It translates to CASRNPGQLNTEAFF.

A remark on this clone: Other DNA sequences in this specimen translate into the identical CDR3. The chain employs TRBV27 and TRBJ2-7; 11 positions match TRBD1. Germline V gene data show CDR1 as MNHEY and CDR2 as SMNVEV (reference sequence). Losses at the gene ends were 5 bases for V and 2 bases for J; bases not matched to a gene: 2. The CDR3 totals 14 residues. The CDR3: CASSPGQGAYEQYF. The CDR3 region has the DNA TGTGCCAGCAGTCCGGGACAGGGGGCCTACGAGCAGTACTTC.

The chain joins TRBV30 to TRBJ2-3; TRBD2 agrees at 8 bases. Germline CDR1 and CDR2: GTSNPN and SVGIG (reference sequence). The CDR3 extends over 12 amino acids. The CDR3 DNA reads TGTGCGAGGACTAGCCAGGGTCATACGCAGTATTTT. Translating gives CARTSQGHTQYF. Full variable domain (outside the CDR3, taken from reference TRBV30 and TRBJ2-3): SQTIHQWPATLVQPVGSPLSLECTVEGTSNPNLYWYRQAAGRGLQLLFYSVGIGQISSEVPQNLSASRPQDRQFILSSKKLLLSDSGFYLCARTSQGHTQYFGPGTRLTVL.

The chain uses TRBV19 and TRBJ2-7, with 7 bases lining up with TRBD1. Germline-derived CDR1 and CDR2 are LNHDA and SQIVND (reference sequence). CDR3 length: 16 amino acids. Trimming took 1 base from V and 2 from J; bases not matched to a gene: 8. The CDR3 reads CASSIGVGGVPYEQYF. In DNA, the CDR3 is TGTGCCAGTAGTATAGGTGTAGGGGGCGTCCCCTACGAGCAGTACTTC.

V is TRBV18 and J is TRBJ1-5; D is unclear. Between the trimmed V and J ends, which lost 1 base and 0 bases, there was a span of 10 bases. Germline lookup yields CDR1 KGHSH and CDR2 LQKENI. The CDR3 runs to 16 residues. CDR3 sequence: CASSPRQDYSNQPQHF. The CDR3, as DNA: TGTGCCAGCTCACCACGCCAGGACTATAGCAATCAGCCCCAGCATTTT.

The sample holds one count of this clone. The rearrangement links TRBV19 to TRBJ1-5; 7 nucleotides align to TRBD1. Trimming at V came to 7 bases and at J to 16 bases, leaving 10 bases not matched to a gene. Germline lookup yields CDR1 LNHDA and CDR2 SQIVND (reference sequence). CDR3 length: 11 amino acids. The CDR3, as DNA: TGTGCCAGTACCTTTACAGGGGAAATACATTTT. Its protein product is CASTFTGEIHF.

The V gene is TRBV7-2, the J gene TRBJ1-2; possible D gene TRBD1, 6 bases. Germline CDR1 reads SGHTA; CDR2 reads FQGNSA. The CDR3 has 14 residues. Between the trimmed V and J ends, which lost 5 bases and 4 bases, there was a span of 14 bases. The CDR3 region has the DNA TGTGCCAGCAGCCTCCGGACAGTAACCTATGGCTACACCTTC. This sequence encodes CASSLRTVTYGYTF.

J is TRBJ2-3 and V is TRBV19, with TRBD1 matching 7 bases. The CDR3 consists of 15 residues. The germline gives CDR1 LNHDA, CDR2 SQIVND (reference sequence). With V trimmed by 3 bases and J by 7 bases, 10 bases remained unmatched. The chain's CDR3 is CASSIGTARSNTQYF. CDR3 DNA: TGTGCCAGTAGTATCGGGACAGCAAGGAGTAATACGCAGTATTTT.

The chain is built from TRBV5-5 and TRBJ2-7, with TRBD2 matching 8 bases. V lost 3 bases, J lost 0 bases, and 5 bases stayed unmatched. The CDR3 has 15 amino acids. The germline V gene has CDR1 SGHKS and CDR2 YYEKEE (reference sequence). The CDR3 here is CASSSSGTSSYEQYF. The CDR3, as DNA: TGTGCCAGCAGCTCCAGCGGGACTAGCTCCTACGAGCAGTACTTC.

This sequence joins TRBV27 and TRBJ2-7, with TRBD2 matching 7 bases. V lost 8 bases, J lost 3 bases, and 13 bases stayed unmatched. Per germline, CDR1 MNHEY and CDR2 SMNVEV (reference sequence). CDR3 length: 15 residues. CDR3: CASGLAGEIYYEQYF. The DNA of the CDR3 is TGTGCCAGCGGGTTGGCGGGGGAAATCTACTACGAGCAGTACTTC.

V and J are TRBV7-9 and TRBJ2-7; D might be TRBD1 (6 bases). The CDR3 sequence is 12 residues long. Germline V gene sequence: CDR1 SEHNR, CDR2 FQNEAQ (reference sequence). The germline V and J ends were trimmed by 3 bases and 5 bases, with 8 bases remaining between them. CDR3 amino acids: CASSLDSNEQYF. CDR3 nucleotides: TGTGCCAGCAGCTTGGACAGTAACGAGCAGTACTTC. The variable domain in full, completed from reference TRBV7-9 and TRBJ2-7, reads DTGVSQNPRHKITKRGQNVTFRCDPISEHNRLYWYRQTLGQGPEFLTYFQNEAQLEKSRLLSDRFSAERPKGSFSTLEIQRTEQGDSAMYLCASSLDSNEQYFGPGTRLTVT.

The CDR3 is CASKDRRTYGYTF. As DNA, the CDR3 is TGTGCCAGTAAGGACAGACGAACATATGGCTACACCTTC. The genes are TRBV19 and TRBJ1-2; possible D gene TRBD1, 6 bases. V was trimmed by 7 bases and J by 5 bases, leaving 14 bases between them. There are 13 residues in the CDR3. CDR1 and CDR2 from the germline V gene are LNHDA and SQIVND (reference sequence).

The rearrangement uses TRBV25-1 and TRBJ2-2; weak D call: TRBD1 (6 bases). Germline CDR1 MGHDK, CDR2 SYGVNS. There are 18 residues in the CDR3. V lost 2 bases to trimming and J lost 0 bases, with 16 bases between them. The CDR3 reads CASSEVVGRGTNTGELFF. The CDR3 nucleotides read TGTGCCAGCAGTGAAGTGGTAGGCAGGGGTACGAACACCGGGGAGCTGTTTTTT.

The chain has TRBV7-8 and TRBJ2-7; a possible D gene is TRBD2 (6 bases). V lost 5 bases and J lost 3, with 14 bases in between. CDR1 and CDR2 (germline): SGHVS, FQNEAQ. The length of the CDR3 is 14 residues. The CDR3 loop is CASSPGSGDYEQYF. As DNA, the CDR3 is TGTGCCAGCAGCCCGGGGTCGGGGGACTACGAGCAGTACTTC.

The chain combines TRBV9 with TRBJ2-1; TRBD2 aligns across 11 bases. The ends lost 4 bases at V and 5 bases at J; junction bases unmatched: 5. The CDR3 covers 15 residues. Germline loops: CDR1 SGDLS, CDR2 YYNGEE. CDR3 nucleotide sequence: TGTGCCAGCAGCCCACTAGCGGGAGATAACAATGAGCAGTTCTTC. Translating it yields CASSPLAGDNNEQFF.

This clone was seen a few times. The chain is built from TRBV6-6 and TRBJ1-5; 7 nucleotides match TRBD1. In germline, CDR1 is MNHNY, CDR2 SVGAGI (reference sequence). The CDR3 has 15 amino acids. The V and J ends lost 2 bases and 5 bases, in that order; junction bases with no gene match: 6. The CDR3 coding sequence is TGTGCCAGCAGTTACGGGGGGACAGAACATCAGCCCCAGCATTTT. Translation gives CASSYGGTEHQPQHF.

In DNA, the CDR3 is TGTGCCAGCAGTGGACAGGGTAGGAACGAGCAGTACTTC. Amino acids: CASSGQGRNEQYF. The V gene is TRBV12-3 or TRBV12-4, the J gene TRBJ2-7; 8 nucleotides agree with TRBD1. V was pared by 5 bases and J by 5 bases, with 5 bases of the junction left unmatched. This CDR3 has 13 residues.

The CDR3, as DNA: TGTGCCAGCAGGGAGACTAGCGGCTACGAGCAGTACTTC. Protein sequence: CASRETSGYEQYF. The chain has TRBV6-6 and TRBJ2-7; 9 bases are shared with TRBD2. Germline CDR1 reads MNHNY; CDR2 reads SVGAGI (reference sequence). The V gene end was trimmed by 6 bases and the J gene end by 3 bases; junction bases not matched to a gene: 3. The CDR3 is made up of 13 amino acids.